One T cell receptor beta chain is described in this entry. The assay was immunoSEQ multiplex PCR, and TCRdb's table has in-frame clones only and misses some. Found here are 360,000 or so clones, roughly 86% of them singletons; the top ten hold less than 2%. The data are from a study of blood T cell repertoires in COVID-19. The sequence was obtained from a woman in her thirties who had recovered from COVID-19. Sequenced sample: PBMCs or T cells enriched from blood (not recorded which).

The CDR3 coding sequence is TGTGCCATCAGTGAGTTTGCGGGAGGGCAAGAGACCCAGTACTTC. It encodes CAISEFAGGQETQYF. V is TRBV10-3 and J is TRBJ2-5; 9 bases line up with TRBD2. Per germline, CDR1 ENHRY and CDR2 SYGVKD. V lost 1 base, J lost 2 bases, and 2 bases stayed unmatched. This CDR3 region has 15 residues.